The 15 T cell receptor beta chains presented below share a single source sample, sequenced in a study of blood T cell repertoires in COVID-19. The table came from immunoSEQ multiplex PCR; TCRdb's copy has only in-frame clones and leaves some out. The table lists 140,000 or so clones, around 80% of them singletons, with about 9.4% in the top ten. Sequencing was carried out using peripheral blood. The receptor source for this set is a man aged 55 to 70 with active or convalescent COVID-19.

About this clone: The junction does not match germline at one end; this may be a read error. The chain uses TRBV19 and TRBJ2-1, with 7 bases aligning to TRBD1. Per the germline V gene, CDR1 is LNHDA and CDR2 is SQIVND (reference sequence). This CDR3 contains 15 residues. The CDR3 DNA follows: TGTGCCAGTCGTATTACAGGGGACACCTACAATGAGCAGTTCTTC. Amino acids: CASRITGDTYNEQFF. Combining the CDR3 with reference TRBV19 and TRBJ2-1 gives the whole variable domain DGGITQSPKYLFRKEGQNVTLSCEQNLNHDAMYWYRQDPGQGLRLIYYSQIVNDFQKGDIAEGYSVSREKKESFPLTVTSAQKNPTAFYLCASRITGDTYNEQFFGPGTRLTVL.

This chain connects TRBV25-1 to TRBJ2-7; TRBD1 is a possible D gene (5 bases). Trimming pared 8 bases from V and 1 base from J, leaving 18 bases between. The CDR3 is 15 residues long. The germline gives CDR1 MGHDK, CDR2 SYGVNS. The CDR3, as DNA: TGTGCCAGCGAAAGTCGGGCGCAGGGTTCCTACGAGCAGTACTTC. This translates into CASESRAQGSYEQYF.

This rearrangement joins TRBV5-5 to TRBJ1-4; no reliable D call. The CDR3 totals 14 residues. Germline V lookup: CDR1 SGHKS, CDR2 YYEKEE (reference sequence). The V end lost 2 bases, the J end lost 8 bases, and 13 bases lay between the germline ends. The CDR3 DNA reads as TGTGCCAGCAGCTTCGGGGAGAACGGGGAAAAACTGTTTTTT. Encoded protein: CASSFGENGEKLFF.

The chain employs TRBV10-2 and TRBJ1-2, with TRBD1 as a possible D gene (5 bases). Germline CDR1 reads WSHSY; CDR2 reads SAAADI. V was clipped by 4 bases and J by 4 bases, with 13 bases between them. The CDR3 spans 14 residues. The CDR3 sequence: CASSVGAESYGYTF. CDR3 coding DNA: TGCGCCAGCAGTGTAGGGGCGGAAAGCTATGGCTACACCTTC.

The J gene is TRBJ2-1, the V gene TRBV10-2, with D possibly TRBD1 on 6 matching bases. This CDR3 comprises 18 residues. Germline V gives CDR1 WSHSY, CDR2 SAAADI. V lost 0 bases, J lost 3 bases, and 18 bases lay in between. In nucleotides, the CDR3 is TGCGCCAGCAGTGAGTCGATTAGTAGGCAGGGGAGCTACAATGAGCAGTTCTTC. The encoded protein is CASSESISRQGSYNEQFF.

The V call is TRBV6-2 or TRBV6-3, the J call TRBJ1-5; the D gene is possibly TRBD1 (5 bases). V was pared by 2 bases and J by 0 bases, with 17 bases between. The germline CDR1 and CDR2 sequences are MNHEY and SVGEGT. The CDR3 spans 18 residues. In nucleotides, the CDR3 is TGTGCCAGCAGTTACCCCACCGGGGGTGGCTATAGCAATCAGCCCCAGCATTTT. It encodes CASSYPTGGGYSNQPQHF.

This clone was seen a single time. This chain connects TRBV29-1 to TRBJ1-2; 7 bases are shared with TRBD1. Trimming cost V 4 bases and J 4 bases; bases outside gene matches: 6. CDR3 size: 13 residues. Per the germline V gene, CDR1 is SQVTM and CDR2 is ANQGSEA. The CDR3 loop is CSVGRGLGYGYTF. CDR3 bases: TGCAGCGTTGGAAGGGGGCTGGGCTATGGCTACACCTTC.

This sequence joins TRBV4-3 and TRBJ1-2; D ambiguous. CDR3 length: 14 amino acids. V was clipped by 1 base and J by 2 bases, with 8 bases between them. Germline V gene sequence: CDR1 LGHNA, CDR2 YSLEER. The CDR3 region has the DNA TGCGCCAGCAGCCAAGGGGCAAGCAACTATGGCTACACCTTC. Its protein is CASSQGASNYGYTF.

The chain combines TRBV6-6 with TRBJ1-6, with TRBD1 as a possible D gene (5 bases). Trimming took 7 bases from V and 4 from J, leaving 8 bases between them. The germline gives CDR1 MNHNY, CDR2 SVGAGI (reference sequence). This CDR3 has 13 amino acids. CDR3 region: CASTKGYNSPLHF. The CDR3 DNA reads as TGTGCCAGCACCAAGGGGTATAATTCACCCCTCCACTTT.

The V and J genes are TRBV6-2 or TRBV6-3 and TRBJ1-1; D is uncertain. The V and J ends lost 4 bases and 2 bases respectively, with 8 bases between them. Germline assignment: CDR1 MNHEY and CDR2 SVGEGT. CDR3 size: 13 residues. Written as DNA, the CDR3 is TGTGCCAGCAGTTTCGTAGTCAACACTGAAGCTTTCTTT. Translated, it gives CASSFVVNTEAFF.

The chain is built from TRBV6-2 or TRBV6-3 and TRBJ2-7; TRBD2 matches 11 bases. This CDR3 comprises 18 residues. Trimming removed 4 bases from V and 0 bases from J; junction bases left unmatched: 11. CDR1 MNHEY and CDR2 SVGEGT come from the germline V gene. The CDR3 spells CASSSTGTSGGFSYEQYF. The CDR3, as DNA: TGTGCCAGCAGTTCGACCGGGACTAGCGGTGGGTTCTCCTACGAGCAGTACTTC.

This rearrangement joins TRBV11-2 to TRBJ2-3, with 8 bases that match TRBD1. Per germline, CDR1 SGHAT and CDR2 FQNNGV. The CDR3 is made up of 16 amino acids. The V and J ends lost 5 bases and 4 bases, in that order; junction bases with no gene match: 11. The CDR3 is CASSPRTGFLSDTQYF. As DNA, the CDR3 is TGTGCCAGCAGCCCTCGGACAGGGTTCCTTTCAGATACGCAGTATTTT. Variable domain in full (rest from reference TRBV11-2 and TRBJ2-3): EAGVAQSPRYKIIEKRQSVAFWCNPISGHATLYWYQQILGQGPKLLIQFQNNGVVDDSQLPKDRFSAERLKGVDSTLKIQPAKLEDSAVYLCASSPRTGFLSDTQYFGPGTRLTVL.

A few counts support this clone. Other DNA sequences of this sample code for an identical CDR3. The CDR3 sequence is CASSLGQGAVDEQFF. CDR3 bases: TGCGCCAGCAGCTTGGGGCAGGGGGCTGTCGATGAGCAGTTCTTC. The gene calls are TRBV5-1 and TRBJ2-1; TRBD1 matches 8 bases. This CDR3 has 15 amino acids. The V and J ends lost 0 bases and 8 bases, in that order; junction bases with no gene match: 7. Germline V CDR1 and CDR2: SGHRS, YFSETQ.

This chain uses TRBV2 with TRBJ2-5, with TRBD2 identical over 7 bases. With 7 bases clipped from V and 4 bases from J, the junction kept 6 bases outside the gene matches. Per the germline V gene, CDR1 is SNHLY and CDR2 is FYNNEI. This CDR3 spans 13 amino acids. The chain's CDR3 is CASKTTSIETQYF. The CDR3 DNA sequence: TGTGCCAGCAAGACGACTAGCATAGAGACCCAGTACTTC.

This chain uses TRBV11-2 with TRBJ2-3, with D perhaps matching TRBD2 (6 bases). Germline V lookup: CDR1 SGHAT, CDR2 FQNNGV. The germline V and J ends were trimmed by 5 bases and 0 bases, with 9 bases remaining between them. This CDR3 comprises 14 residues. The CDR3 loop is CASSLGLSTDTQYF. The CDR3 nucleotides read TGTGCCAGCAGCCTGGGACTCAGCACAGATACGCAGTATTTT. The variable domain in full, with the rest retrieved from reference TRBV11-2 and TRBJ2-3, is EAGVAQSPRYKIIEKRQSVAFWCNPISGHATLYWYQQILGQGPKLLIQFQNNGVVDDSQLPKDRFSAERLKGVDSTLKIQPAKLEDSAVYLCASSLGLSTDTQYFGPGTRLTVL.